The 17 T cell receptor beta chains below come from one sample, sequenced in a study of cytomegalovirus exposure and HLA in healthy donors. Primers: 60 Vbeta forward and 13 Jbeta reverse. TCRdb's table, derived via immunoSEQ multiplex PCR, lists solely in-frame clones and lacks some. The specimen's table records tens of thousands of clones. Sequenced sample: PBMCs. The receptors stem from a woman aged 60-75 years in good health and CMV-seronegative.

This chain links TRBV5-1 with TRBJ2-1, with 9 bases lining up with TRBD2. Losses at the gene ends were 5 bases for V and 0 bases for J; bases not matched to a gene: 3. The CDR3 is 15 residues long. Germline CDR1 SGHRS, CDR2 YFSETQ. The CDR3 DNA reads TGCGCCAGCAGGCTAGCGGGAAGCTCCTACAATGAGCAGTTCTTC. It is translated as CASRLAGSSYNEQFF.

CDR3 loop: CASSRERGGLAKNIQYF. CDR3 coding DNA: TGTGCCAGCAGCCGGGAGCGGGGGGGTCTAGCCAAAAACATTCAGTACTTC. The genes are TRBV4-2 and TRBJ2-4; TRBD2 agrees at 10 bases. The CDR3 consists of 17 residues. The V gene's germline CDR1 is LGHNA and CDR2 YNFKEQ. V gave up 4 bases and J gave up 0 bases; unmatched junction bases: 6.

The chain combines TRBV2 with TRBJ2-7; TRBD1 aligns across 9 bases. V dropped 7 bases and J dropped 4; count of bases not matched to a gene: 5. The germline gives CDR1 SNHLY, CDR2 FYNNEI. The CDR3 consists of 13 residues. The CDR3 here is CASMGQGKYEQYF. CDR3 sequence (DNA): TGTGCCAGCATGGGACAGGGCAAGTACGAGCAGTACTTC.

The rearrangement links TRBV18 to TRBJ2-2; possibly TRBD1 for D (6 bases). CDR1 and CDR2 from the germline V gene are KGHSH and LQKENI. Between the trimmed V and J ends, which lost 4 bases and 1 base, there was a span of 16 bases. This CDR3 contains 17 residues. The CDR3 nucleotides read TGTGCCAGCTCACTCGTGCCAACGGGACAGAACACCGGGGAGCTGTTTTTT. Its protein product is CASSLVPTGQNTGELFF. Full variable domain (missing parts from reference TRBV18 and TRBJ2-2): NAGVMQNPRHLVRRRGQEARLRCSPMKGHSHVYWYRQLPEEGLKFMVYLQKENIIDESGMPKERFSAEFPKEGPSILRIQQVVRGDSAAYFCASSLVPTGQNTGELFFGEGSRLTVL.

Here the CDR3 DNA reads TGTGCCAGCAGCCCGCATCTAGCGGGAGGGCGGCATGAGCAGTTCTTC. Its translation: CASSPHLAGGRHEQFF. The rearrangement joins TRBV28 to TRBJ2-1; 12 bases fit TRBD2. Germline loops: CDR1 MDHEN, CDR2 SYDVKM. The CDR3 extends over 16 amino acids. V gave up 6 bases and J gave up 8 bases; unmatched junction bases: 11.

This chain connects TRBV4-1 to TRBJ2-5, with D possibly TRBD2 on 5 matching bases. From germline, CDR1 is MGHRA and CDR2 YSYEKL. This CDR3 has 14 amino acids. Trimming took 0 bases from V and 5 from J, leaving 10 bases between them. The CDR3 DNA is TGCGCCAGCAGCCAAGACCGGTGGAGGGAGACCCAGTACTTC. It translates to CASSQDRWRETQYF.

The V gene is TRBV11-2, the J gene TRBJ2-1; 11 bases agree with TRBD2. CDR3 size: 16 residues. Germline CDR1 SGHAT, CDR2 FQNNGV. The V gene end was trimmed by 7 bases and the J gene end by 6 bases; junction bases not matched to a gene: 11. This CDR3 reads CASKLYASGRINEQFF. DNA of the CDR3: TGTGCCAGCAAATTATACGCTAGCGGGAGGATCAATGAGCAGTTCTTC.

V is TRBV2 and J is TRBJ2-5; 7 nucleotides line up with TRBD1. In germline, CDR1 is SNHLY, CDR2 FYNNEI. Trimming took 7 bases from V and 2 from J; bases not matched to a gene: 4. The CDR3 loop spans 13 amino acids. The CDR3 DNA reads TGTGCCAGCAAGGGGGCCTGGCAAGAGACCCAGTACTTC. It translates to CASKGAWQETQYF.

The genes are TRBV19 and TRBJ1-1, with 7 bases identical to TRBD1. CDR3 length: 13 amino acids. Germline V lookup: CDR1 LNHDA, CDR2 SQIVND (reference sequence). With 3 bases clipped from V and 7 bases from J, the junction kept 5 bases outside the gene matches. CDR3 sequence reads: CASSISGQLEAFF. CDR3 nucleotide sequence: TGTGCCAGTAGTATCTCGGGACAGCTTGAAGCTTTCTTT.

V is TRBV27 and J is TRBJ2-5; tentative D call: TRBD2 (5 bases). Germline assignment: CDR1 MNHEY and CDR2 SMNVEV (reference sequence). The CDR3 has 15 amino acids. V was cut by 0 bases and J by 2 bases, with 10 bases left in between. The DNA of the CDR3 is TGTGCCAGCAGTTTATCGAGGCAGCGGCAAGAGACCCAGTACTTC. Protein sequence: CASSLSRQRQETQYF.

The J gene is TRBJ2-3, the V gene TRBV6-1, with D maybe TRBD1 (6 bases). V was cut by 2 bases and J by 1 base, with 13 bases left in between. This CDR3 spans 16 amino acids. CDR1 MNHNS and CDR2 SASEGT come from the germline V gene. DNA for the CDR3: TGTGCCAGCAGTGAACTCCCCAGGGGTCGCACAGATACGCAGTATTTT. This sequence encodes CASSELPRGRTDTQYF.

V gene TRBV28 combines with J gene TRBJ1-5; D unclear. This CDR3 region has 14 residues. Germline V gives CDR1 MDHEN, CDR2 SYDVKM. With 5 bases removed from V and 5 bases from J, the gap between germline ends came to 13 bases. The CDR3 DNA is TGTGCCAGCAGTCCCCCTCGGACTCATCAGCCCCAGCATTTT. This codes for CASSPPRTHQPQHF.

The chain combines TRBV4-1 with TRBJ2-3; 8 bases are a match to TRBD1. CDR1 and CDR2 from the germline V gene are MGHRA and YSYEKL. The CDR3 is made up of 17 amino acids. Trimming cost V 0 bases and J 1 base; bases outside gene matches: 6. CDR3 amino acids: CASSQEGPRGRTDTQYF. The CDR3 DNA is TGCGCCAGCAGCCAAGAAGGGCCCAGGGGGCGCACAGATACGCAGTATTTT.

The chain's CDR3 is CASSPPSGGHTEAFF. The CDR3 region has the DNA TGTGCCAGCTCACCACCTTCAGGGGGCCACACTGAAGCTTTCTTT. V gene TRBV18 combines with J gene TRBJ1-1; 8 nucleotides align to TRBD1. The CDR3 runs to 15 residues. Unmatched junction bases numbered 3, after V lost 0 bases and J lost 3 bases. Germline CDR1 reads KGHSH; CDR2 reads LQKENI.

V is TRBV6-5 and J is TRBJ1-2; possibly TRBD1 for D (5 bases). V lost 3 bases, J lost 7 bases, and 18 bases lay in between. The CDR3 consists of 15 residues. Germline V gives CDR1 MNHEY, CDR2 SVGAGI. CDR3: CASSYSTGAGGGYTF. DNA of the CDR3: TGTGCCAGCAGTTATAGTACAGGCGCCGGGGGTGGCTACACCTTC.

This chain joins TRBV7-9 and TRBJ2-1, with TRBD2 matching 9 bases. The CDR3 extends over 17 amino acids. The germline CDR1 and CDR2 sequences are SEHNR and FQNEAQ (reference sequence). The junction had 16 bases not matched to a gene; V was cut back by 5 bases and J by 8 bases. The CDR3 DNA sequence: TGTGCCAGCAGCACACAATCCTGGGAGCGGGAGGAAGATGAGCAGTTCTTC. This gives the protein CASSTQSWEREEDEQFF.

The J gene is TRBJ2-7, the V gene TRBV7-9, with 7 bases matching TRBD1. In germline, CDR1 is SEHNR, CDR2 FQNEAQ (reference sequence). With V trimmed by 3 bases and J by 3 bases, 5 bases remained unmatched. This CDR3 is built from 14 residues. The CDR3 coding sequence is TGTGCCAGCAGCTTTCCCTCAGGGGGCTACGAGCAGTACTTC. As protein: CASSFPSGGYEQYF.